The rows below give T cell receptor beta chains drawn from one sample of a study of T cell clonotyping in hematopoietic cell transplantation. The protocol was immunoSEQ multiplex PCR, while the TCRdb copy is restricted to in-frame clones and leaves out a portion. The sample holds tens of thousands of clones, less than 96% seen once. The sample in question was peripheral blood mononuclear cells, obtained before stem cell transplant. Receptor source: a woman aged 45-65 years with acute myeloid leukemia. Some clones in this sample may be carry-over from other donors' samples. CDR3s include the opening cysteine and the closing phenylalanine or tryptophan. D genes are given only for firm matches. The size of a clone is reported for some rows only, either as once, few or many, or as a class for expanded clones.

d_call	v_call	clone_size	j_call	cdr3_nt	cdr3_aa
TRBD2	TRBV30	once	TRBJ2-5	TGTGCCTGGAGTCGGCTAGCGGTGGGTGGGGGGACCCAGTACTTC	CAWSRLAVGGGTQYF
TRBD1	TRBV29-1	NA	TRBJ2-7	TGCAGCGTTGAGGTGAGACAGGGGGCTCACGAGCAGTACTTC	CSVEVRQGAHEQYF
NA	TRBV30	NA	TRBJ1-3	TGTGCCTGGAGCGACTCTGGAAACACCATATATTTT	CAWSDSGNTIYF
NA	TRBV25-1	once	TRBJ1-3	TGTGCCAGCAGTGAAGGTCGCAGGGTTAATTTT	CASSEGRRVNF
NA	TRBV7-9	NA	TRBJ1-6	TGTGCCAGCAGCTTGGCCAATCATTCACCCCTCCACTTT	CASSLANHSPLHF
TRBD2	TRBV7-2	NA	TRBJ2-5	TGTGCCAGCAGCTTCCCTAGCGGGGGAAACCAAGAGACCCAGTACTTC	CASSFPSGGNQETQYF
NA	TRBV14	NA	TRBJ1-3	TGTGCCAGCAGCCAACTGTGGGGCCCCTCTGGAAACACCATATATTTT	CASSQLWGPSGNTIYF
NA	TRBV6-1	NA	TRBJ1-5	TGTGCCAGCAGTGACCCGGGACGGCAAAGATATAGCAATCAGCCCCAGCATTTT	CASSDPGRQRYSNQPQHF
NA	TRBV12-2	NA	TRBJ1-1	TGTGCCTCACCGCGGGGACAGAGGCGAACTGAAGCTTTCTTT	CASPRGQRRTEAFF
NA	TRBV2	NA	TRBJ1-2	TGTGCCAGCAGTGAATTAAGGGGTACAGGGTATGGCTACACCTTC	CASSELRGTGYGYTF
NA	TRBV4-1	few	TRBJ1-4	TGCGCCAGCAGCCAAGATCCGGGTTTGAGTGAAAAACTGTTTTTT	CASSQDPGLSEKLFF
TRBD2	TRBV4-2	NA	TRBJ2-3	TGTGCCAGCAGCCAAGGACTAGCGGGAGGGCCAGATACGCAGTATTTT	CASSQGLAGGPDTQYF